This T cell receptor (beta chain) is drawn from a study of cytomegalovirus exposure and HLA in healthy donors. Whole-study context: Both the roughly 120 validation repertoires and the 600 to 750 first-cohort repertoires used the same platform, as reported by a later analysis.

Study observations and caveats: There were under 200 TCR beta chains listed as cytomegalovirus-associated. Most TCR sequences were uncommon, yet certain public TCRs appeared in many donors.

Here immunoSEQ multiplex PCR was the method, and the copy in TCRdb shows in-frame clones only, minus some. The sample consists of fewer than 250,000 clones, around 86% of them appearing once. These donors were members of the roughly 120-subject validation cohort, a group separate from the roughly 670-subject first cohort. The CDR3 extends over 15 amino acids. Trimming stripped 5 bases from V and 1 base from J, with 14 bases between. Germline CDR1 and CDR2: KGHSH and LQKENI. Regarding this clone: Its target is unknown.

The sequenced sample consisted of PBMCs. The chain has TRBV18 and TRBJ1-1, with unresolved D. This TCR was sampled from a woman between 18 and 29 years old in good health and CMV-seropositive. The CDR3 DNA follows: TGTGCCAGCTCAGCTATGGTCCGAGGGAACACTGAAGCTTTCTTT. This gives the protein CASSAMVRGNTEAFF. The full variable domain, with the rest looked up from reference TRBV18 and TRBJ1-1, is NAGVMQNPRHLVRRRGQEARLRCSPMKGHSHVYWYRQLPEEGLKFMVYLQKENIIDESGMPKERFSAEFPKEGPSILRIQQVVRGDSAAYFCASSAMVRGNTEAFFGQGTRLTVV.